A single sample gave rise to the 29 T cell receptor beta chains below, sequenced in a study of blood T cell repertoires in COVID-19. Assay: immunoSEQ multiplex PCR; the TCRdb copy retains only in-frame clones and omits some. The sample carries fewer than 200,000 clones, about 90% recorded once. Sequencing used PBMCs or T cells enriched from blood (not recorded which). The receptors here all came from a human donor with acute COVID-19. The donor label of this sample is uncertain.

This clone has a single count. The chain employs TRBV24-1 and TRBJ2-5; 11 bases agree with TRBD2. From germline, CDR1 is KGHDR and CDR2 SFDVKD. The ends lost 4 bases at V and 5 bases at J; junction bases unmatched: 8. The CDR3 consists of 16 residues. The CDR3 DNA reads as TGTGCCACCAGTGACCCTAGCGGGGGGAGGTTGGAGACCCAGTACTTC. Its translation: CATSDPSGGRLETQYF.

V is TRBV3-1 (or the pseudogene TRBV3-2) and J is TRBJ1-2; D gene uncertain. The V end was cut by 0 bases, the J end by 5 bases, with 7 bases between. In germline, CDR1 is LGHDT, CDR2 YNNKEL (reference sequence). The CDR3 covers 13 residues. DNA for the CDR3: TGTGCCAGCAGCCAAGATGCGGGATATGGCTACACCTTC. It is translated as CASSQDAGYGYTF.

The rearrangement joins TRBV14 to TRBJ2-4, with D possibly TRBD1 on 6 matching bases. V was pared by 0 bases and J by 7 bases, with 13 bases between. Germline CDR1 is SGHDN and CDR2 is FVKESK. The CDR3 is 15 residues long. In nucleotides, the CDR3 is TGTGCCAGCAGCCAAGATCGGGCAGGGGTGAACATTCAGTACTTC. Translating it yields CASSQDRAGVNIQYF.

The rearrangement uses TRBV19 and TRBJ1-2, with D unresolved. V was cut by 1 base and J by 2 bases, with 8 bases left in between. The CDR3 runs 14 residues. Germline V CDR1 and CDR2: LNHDA, SQIVND (reference sequence). CDR3 DNA sequence: TGTGCCAGTAGTATAGGGCAGAAGAACTATGGCTACACCTTC. Residues: CASSIGQKNYGYTF.

A few counts support this clone. The chain uses TRBV5-1 and TRBJ2-2; 11 bases map to TRBD1. Per germline, CDR1 SGHRS and CDR2 YFSETQ. The junction had 9 bases not matched to a gene; V was cut back by 4 bases and J by 4 bases. The CDR3 has 17 amino acids. The CDR3: CASSPAGQGAGTGELFF. CDR3 DNA: TGCGCCAGCAGCCCCGCCGGACAGGGGGCCGGCACCGGGGAGCTGTTTTTT.

This clone was seen a few times. The V and J genes are TRBV6-5 and TRBJ1-3, with D unresolved. Germline V gives CDR1 MNHEY, CDR2 SVGAGI. V was trimmed by 2 bases and J by 3 bases, leaving 8 bases between them. CDR3 length equals 14 residues. This chain's CDR3 is CASSYGQVGNTIYF. In nucleotides, the CDR3 is TGTGCCAGCAGTTACGGGCAGGTTGGAAACACCATATATTTT.

This clone was picked up one time. This chain links TRBV6-5 with TRBJ1-2, with 7 nucleotides matching TRBD1. The CDR3 sequence is 13 residues long. J lost 5 bases, V lost 3 bases, and 3 bases had no gene match. The V gene's germline CDR1 is MNHEY and CDR2 SVGAGI. The CDR3 sequence: CASSYRTGYGYTF. The CDR3 nucleotides read TGTGCCAGCAGTTATCGGACAGGTTATGGCTACACCTTC.

The rearrangement links TRBV6-4 to TRBJ1-4; 9 bases agree with TRBD1. Trimming removed 4 bases from V and 6 bases from J; junction bases left unmatched: 3. The CDR3 spans 14 residues. From germline, CDR1 is MRHNA and CDR2 SNTAGT. In DNA form, the CDR3 reads TGTGCCAGCAGTGCGACAGGGGGGGATGAAAAACTGTTTTTT. It specifies CASSATGGDEKLFF.

The chain links TRBV16 to TRBJ1-1; tentative D call: TRBD1 (5 bases). This CDR3 is 15 amino acids long. V lost 0 bases and J lost 8, with 16 bases in between. Germline CDR1 reads KGHSY; CDR2 reads FQNENV. This CDR3 is CASSQSRQGFLEAFF. CDR3 nucleotides: TGTGCCAGCAGCCAATCGAGGCAGGGATTTCTAGAAGCTTTCTTT.

This chain connects TRBV7-6 to TRBJ2-7; TRBD2 is a possible D gene (6 bases). V was trimmed by 0 bases and J by 4 bases, leaving 7 bases between them. Germline loops: CDR1 SGHVS, CDR2 FNYEAQ. This CDR3 spans 13 amino acids. The CDR3 region is CASSLAGGYEQYF. DNA of the CDR3: TGTGCCAGCAGCTTAGCAGGAGGGTACGAGCAGTACTTC. Looking up the rest from reference TRBV7-6 and TRBJ2-7 gives the full variable domain: GAGVSQSPRYKVTKRGQDVALRCDPISGHVSLYWYRQALGQGPEFLTYFNYEAQQDKSGLPNDRFSAERPEGSISTLTIQRTEQRDSAMYRCASSLAGGYEQYFGPGTRLTVT.

This sequence joins TRBV11-2 and TRBJ1-2, with unresolved D. Trimming stripped 4 bases from V and 6 bases from J, with 24 bases between. The CDR3 runs 17 residues. Germline values: CDR1 SGHAT, CDR2 FQNNGV. The CDR3 DNA follows: TGTGCCAGCAGCTCTGTCCGAGGCCTCCGGAGGAGGAATGGCTACACCTTC. Protein: CASSSVRGLRRRNGYTF. The full variable domain, completed using reference TRBV11-2 and TRBJ1-2, is EAGVAQSPRYKIIEKRQSVAFWCNPISGHATLYWYQQILGQGPKLLIQFQNNGVVDDSQLPKDRFSAERLKGVDSTLKIQPAKLEDSAVYLCASSSVRGLRRRNGYTFGSGTRLTVV.

V and J are TRBV7-2 and TRBJ2-4; 14 nucleotides match TRBD2. Germline CDR1 is SGHTA and CDR2 is FQGNSA. The CDR3 is 18 residues long. V trimming: 3 bases; J trimming: 0 bases; junction bases outside the gene matches: 4. CDR3 coding DNA: TGTGCCAGCAGCTTGGGACTAGCGGGGGTTCTAGCCAAAAACATTCAGTACTTC. It translates to CASSLGLAGVLAKNIQYF.

This chain joins TRBV5-1 and TRBJ2-1; a weak D match, TRBD2 (5 bases). V was clipped by 1 base and J by 8 bases, with 10 bases between them. Germline CDR1 is SGHRS and CDR2 is YFSETQ. This CDR3 is 13 amino acids long. DNA for the CDR3: TGCGCCAGCAGCTTGCCCGGGATTGATGAGCAGTTCTTC. Amino acid sequence: CASSLPGIDEQFF.

This sequence joins TRBV6-5 and TRBJ2-1; the D gene is possibly TRBD2 (7 bases). Germline V CDR1 and CDR2: MNHEY, SVGAGI. Trimming stripped 2 bases from V and 9 bases from J, with 17 bases between. The CDR3 loop spans 15 amino acids. The CDR3 DNA is TGTGCCAGCAGTTACGTAGGGGGGGAGTCCCGTGAGCAGTTCTTC. This translates into CASSYVGGESREQFF.

The chain employs TRBV29-1 and TRBJ2-1, with 7 bases identical to TRBD2. Unmatched junction bases numbered 15, after V lost 3 bases and J lost 7 bases. The germline gives CDR1 SQVTM, CDR2 ANQGSEA. The CDR3 runs to 16 residues. The CDR3 DNA follows: TGCAGCGTTGATCCCCCTAAAGCGGGGCCCGAGAATGAGCAGTTCTTC. Translating it yields CSVDPPKAGPENEQFF.

This clone was seen just once. This chain connects TRBV5-6 to TRBJ1-1, with D perhaps TRBD1 (6 bases). The V gene lost 3 bases and the J gene lost 0 bases, with 12 bases spanning the gap. The CDR3 has 15 amino acids. In germline, CDR1 is SGHDT, CDR2 YYEEEE. CDR3 amino acids: CASSYKDSLNTEAFF. CDR3 sequence (DNA): TGTGCCAGCAGCTACAAGGACAGTTTGAACACTGAAGCTTTCTTT.

This clone occurred once. This chain links TRBV5-6 with TRBJ1-2; tentatively, D is TRBD1 (6 bases). Between the trimmed V and J ends, which lost 0 bases and 2 bases, there was a span of 11 bases. The germline gives CDR1 SGHDT, CDR2 YYEEEE. CDR3 size: 15 residues. The CDR3, as DNA: TGTGCCAGCAGCTTGGCCGGGACAAGGAACTATGGCTACACCTTC. As protein: CASSLAGTRNYGYTF.

The chain recombines TRBV6-1 with TRBJ2-3; 7 bases are a match to TRBD1. The CDR3 has 13 amino acids. CDR1 MNHNS and CDR2 SASEGT come from the germline V gene. V shed 3 bases, J shed 11 bases, and the junction held 8 bases outside the gene matches. The CDR3 nucleotides are TGTGCCAGCAGTGACGACCGGGACAGCGAGCAGTATTTT. Translation gives CASSDDRDSEQYF.

The rearrangement joins TRBV6-5 to TRBJ1-5; D might be TRBD1 (6 bases). V shed 7 bases and J shed 5 bases, with 12 bases lying between them. This CDR3 region has 13 residues. Germline values: CDR1 MNHEY, CDR2 SVGAGI. Here the CDR3 DNA reads TGTGCCAGCACCCGACAGGAGGATCAGCCCCAGCATTTT. It specifies CASTRQEDQPQHF.

The chain has TRBV19 and TRBJ2-1; perhaps TRBD2 as D (5 bases). The CDR3 length is 14 residues. Trimming stripped 3 bases from V and 5 bases from J, with 11 bases between. CDR1 LNHDA and CDR2 SQIVND come from the germline V gene (reference sequence). The CDR3 protein is CASSILAGNNEQFF. Written as DNA, the CDR3 is TGTGCCAGTAGTATCCTAGCCGGGAACAATGAGCAGTTCTTC. The entire variable domain, with the rest obtained from reference TRBV19 and TRBJ2-1, is as follows: DGGITQSPKYLFRKEGQNVTLSCEQNLNHDAMYWYRQDPGQGLRLIYYSQIVNDFQKGDIAEGYSVSREKKESFPLTVTSAQKNPTAFYLCASSILAGNNEQFFGPGTRLTVL.

Here the CDR3 DNA reads TGTGCCAGCACCGGACAGGGGGCGCCGTATACGCAGTATTTT. It translates to CASTGQGAPYTQYF. The chain recombines TRBV9 with TRBJ2-3, with 11 nucleotides matching TRBD1. The V gene's germline CDR1 is SGDLS and CDR2 YYNGEE. This CDR3 spans 14 amino acids. J gave up 7 bases and V 6 bases, and 7 bases lay outside the gene matches.

This clone was seen a single time. V gene TRBV7-2 combines with J gene TRBJ2-7, with D perhaps TRBD1 (6 bases). The length of the CDR3 is 14 residues. Trimming left V 2 bases short and J 3 bases short, with 11 bases between. In germline, CDR1 is SGHTA, CDR2 FQGNSA. CDR3 loop: CASSLSRTDYEQYF. CDR3 bases: TGTGCCAGCAGCTTATCTCGGACAGACTACGAGCAGTACTTC.

V usage is TRBV30 and J usage is TRBJ1-4; D remains ambiguous. In germline, CDR1 is GTSNPN, CDR2 SVGIG (reference sequence). The V and J ends lost 0 bases and 4 bases respectively, with 12 bases between them. The CDR3 is 15 amino acids. CDR3 coding DNA: TGTGCCTGGAGTGTGGCGGGCAGGAATAATGAAAAACTGTTTTTT. The encoded protein is CAWSVAGRNNEKLFF.

V gene TRBV5-4 combines with J gene TRBJ1-1, with no clear D. The CDR3 length is 14 residues. V dropped 1 base and J dropped 0 bases, with 7 bases sitting between them. Germline CDR1 SGHNT, CDR2 YYREEE (reference sequence). CDR3 region: CASSLPGLNTEAFF. The CDR3 nucleotides read TGTGCCAGCAGCTTGCCGGGGTTGAACACTGAAGCTTTCTTT.

The chain joins TRBV27 to TRBJ2-7, with 10 bases fitting TRBD2. V was clipped by 2 bases and J by 0 bases; unmatched bases: 7. Germline CDR1 and CDR2: MNHEY and SMNVEV (reference sequence). The CDR3 covers 17 residues. In DNA, the CDR3 is TGTGCCAGCAGTTTACTCTCTAGCGGGGGACTCTCCTACGAGCAGTACTTC. Its protein product is CASSLLSSGGLSYEQYF.

The V call is TRBV4-1, the J call TRBJ2-7; maybe TRBD2 (6 bases). V was pared by 5 bases and J by 4 bases, with 24 bases between. The CDR3 totals 17 residues. Germline CDR1 MGHRA, CDR2 YSYEKL. Here the CDR3 reads CASSSTGGVFSRYEQYF. In DNA, the CDR3 is TGCGCCAGCAGCTCTACAGGCGGGGTGTTTAGTAGGTACGAGCAGTACTTC.

V is TRBV9 and J is TRBJ2-3; 7 bases are a match to TRBD2. Germline V gives CDR1 SGDLS, CDR2 YYNGEE. V lost 3 bases and J lost 0; bases outside the gene matches: 7. The CDR3 runs 16 residues. CDR3 sequence reads: CASSERAGSSTDTQYF. CDR3 sequence (DNA): TGTGCCAGCAGCGAAAGAGCGGGGTCTAGCACAGATACGCAGTATTTT.

This clone was counted only a few times. CDR3 protein: CASSLGGQGNSPLHF. As DNA, the CDR3 is TGTGCCAGCAGCTTAGGGGGACAGGGTAATTCACCCCTCCACTTT. The genes are TRBV11-2 and TRBJ1-6; TRBD1 agrees at 9 bases. After removal of 1 base from V and 6 bases from J, the junction contained 1 base not matched to a gene. The length of the CDR3 is 15 residues. Germline CDR1 is SGHAT and CDR2 is FQNNGV.

The chain recombines TRBV6-5 with TRBJ1-2, with D tentatively TRBD1 (6 bases). The CDR3 length is 16 residues. Germline CDR1 MNHEY, CDR2 SVGAGI. V was cut by 0 bases and J by 4 bases, with 15 bases left in between. The CDR3 loop is CASSYSTGEGGYGYTF. The CDR3 nucleotides read TGTGCCAGCAGTTACTCGACGGGGGAGGGGGGCTATGGCTACACCTTC.